The source of this T cell receptor (beta chain) is a study of CD8+CD57+ T cells in acquired aplastic anemia. As for the study in general: An average of roughly 2.9 ug of DNA was obtained from sorted CD4+ and CD8+ cells. On average, healthy donors gave 10 million to 14 million reads for CD4+ cells. Study-wide points: Patients and controls shared over 25 CD8+ CDR3 sequences, which appeared highly expressed in patients and within their immunodominant clones. Patients and controls were not found to differ significantly in CD8+ Simpson's diversity.

Trimming removed 3 bases from V and 3 bases from J, with 9 bases in between. This CDR3 is built from 14 residues. As regards this clonotype: What it binds is unknown.

Genomic DNA served as template for TCR beta VDJ and CDR3 profiling. TCRdb passed the reads through MiXCR, listing each CDR3 protein once. The repertoire consists of approximately 170,000 distinct CDR3 sequences, with roughly half occurring once and the leading ten covering roughly 15%. The receptor's source is a human donor in good health, serving as a control. The sequenced sample consisted of sorted CD4+, CD8+, or CD8+CD57+ T cells (not recorded which) from PBMCs. The rearrangement joins TRBV12-3 or TRBV12-4 to TRBJ2-1; D could derive from TRBD1 or TRBD2 (5 bases each). The CDR3 DNA sequence: TGTGCCAGCAGTTTGTTGGGGGACTACAATGAGCAGTTCTTC. The encoded protein is CASSLLGDYNEQFF.